This T cell receptor beta chain was identified in a study of blood T cells in healthy people across ages. Using a J-beta primer mix together with a sample-barcoded 5' primer, a second PCR was run for about 6 to 11 cycles. Sequencing of every sample gave 3 million or more CDR3-containing paired-end reads. TCRdb analysed the 5' RACE reads with MiXCR anew, one entry per CDR3 protein. This table holds roughly 1.5 million distinct CDR3 sequences, approximately 39% found once. V lost 4 bases and J lost 6; bases outside the gene matches: 1. Germline CDR1 reads DFQATT; CDR2 reads SNEGSKA (reference sequence). This CDR3 contains 12 residues. Study findings and constraints: Without sorted subsets, naive and antigen-experienced compartments could not be conclusively compared. Strong correlation was found linking TCR beta diversity to naive T cell percentage.

With regard to this clonotype: Its antigen remains unknown.

The sample consisted of blood. This TCR was sampled from a woman aged 18 to 35 in good health. This chain uses TRBV20-1 with TRBJ2-1; 9 bases line up with TRBD2. CDR3 loop: CSAMTSGNEQFF. The CDR3, as DNA: TGCAGTGCTATGACTAGCGGCAATGAGCAGTTCTTC.